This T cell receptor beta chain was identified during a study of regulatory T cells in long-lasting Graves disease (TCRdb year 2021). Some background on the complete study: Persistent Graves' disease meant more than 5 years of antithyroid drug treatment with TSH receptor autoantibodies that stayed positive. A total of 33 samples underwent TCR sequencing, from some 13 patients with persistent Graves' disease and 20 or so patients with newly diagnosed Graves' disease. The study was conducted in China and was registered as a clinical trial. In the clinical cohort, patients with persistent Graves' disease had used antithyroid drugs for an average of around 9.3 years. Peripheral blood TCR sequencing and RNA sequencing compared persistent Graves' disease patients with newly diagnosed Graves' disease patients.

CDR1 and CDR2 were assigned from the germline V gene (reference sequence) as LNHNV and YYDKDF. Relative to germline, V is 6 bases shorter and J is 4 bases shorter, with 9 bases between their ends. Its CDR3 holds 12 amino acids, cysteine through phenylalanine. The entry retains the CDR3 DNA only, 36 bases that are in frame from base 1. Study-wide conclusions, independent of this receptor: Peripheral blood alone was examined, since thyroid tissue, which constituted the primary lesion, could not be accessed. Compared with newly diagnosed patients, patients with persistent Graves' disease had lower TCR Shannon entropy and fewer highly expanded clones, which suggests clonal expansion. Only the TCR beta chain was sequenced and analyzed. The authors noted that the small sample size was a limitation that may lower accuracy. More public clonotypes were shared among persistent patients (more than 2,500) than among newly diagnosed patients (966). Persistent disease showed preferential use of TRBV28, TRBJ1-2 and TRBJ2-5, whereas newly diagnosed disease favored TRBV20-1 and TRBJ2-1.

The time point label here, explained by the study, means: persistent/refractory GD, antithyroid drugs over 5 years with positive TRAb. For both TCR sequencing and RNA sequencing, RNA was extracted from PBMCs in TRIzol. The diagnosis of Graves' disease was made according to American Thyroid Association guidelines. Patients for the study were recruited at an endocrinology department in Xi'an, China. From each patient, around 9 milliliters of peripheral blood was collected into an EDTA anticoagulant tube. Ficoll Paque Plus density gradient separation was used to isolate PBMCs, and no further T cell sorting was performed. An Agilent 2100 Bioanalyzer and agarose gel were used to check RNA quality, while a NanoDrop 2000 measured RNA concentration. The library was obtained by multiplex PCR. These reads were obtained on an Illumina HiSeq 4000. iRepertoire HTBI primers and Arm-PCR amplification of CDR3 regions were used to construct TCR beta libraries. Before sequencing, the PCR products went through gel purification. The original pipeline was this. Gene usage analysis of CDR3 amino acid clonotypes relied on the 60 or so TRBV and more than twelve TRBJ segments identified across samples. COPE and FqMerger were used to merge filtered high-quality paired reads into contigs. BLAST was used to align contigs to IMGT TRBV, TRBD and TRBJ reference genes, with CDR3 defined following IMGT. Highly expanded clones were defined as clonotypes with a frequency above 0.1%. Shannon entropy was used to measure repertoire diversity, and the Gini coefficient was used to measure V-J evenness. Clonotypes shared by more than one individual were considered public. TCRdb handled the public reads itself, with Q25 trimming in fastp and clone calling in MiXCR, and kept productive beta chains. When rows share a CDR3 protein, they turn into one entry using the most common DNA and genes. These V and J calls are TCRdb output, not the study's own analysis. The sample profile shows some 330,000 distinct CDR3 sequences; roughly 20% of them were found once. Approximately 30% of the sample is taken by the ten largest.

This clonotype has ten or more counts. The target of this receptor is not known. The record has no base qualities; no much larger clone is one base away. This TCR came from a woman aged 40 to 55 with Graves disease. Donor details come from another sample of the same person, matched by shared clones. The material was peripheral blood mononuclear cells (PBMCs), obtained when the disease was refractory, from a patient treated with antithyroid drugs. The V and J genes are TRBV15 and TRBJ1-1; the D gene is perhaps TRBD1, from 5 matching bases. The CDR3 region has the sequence CATREGATEAFF. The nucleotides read TGTGCCACCAGGGAAGGGGCCACTGAAGCTTTCTTT. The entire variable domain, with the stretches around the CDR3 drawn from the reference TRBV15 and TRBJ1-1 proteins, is DAMVIQNPRYQVTQFGKPVTLSCSQTLNHNVMYWYQQKSSQAPKLLFHYYDKDFNNEADTPDNFQSRRPNTSFCFLDIRSPGLGDTAMYLCATREGATEAFFGQGTRLTVV.